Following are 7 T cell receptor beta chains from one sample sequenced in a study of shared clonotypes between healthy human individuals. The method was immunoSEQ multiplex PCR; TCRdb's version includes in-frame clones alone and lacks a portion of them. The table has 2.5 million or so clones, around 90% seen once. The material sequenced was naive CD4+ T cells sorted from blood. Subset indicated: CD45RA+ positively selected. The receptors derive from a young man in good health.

The DNA of the CDR3 is TGTGCCAGCAGCCCCGGGACTATTGACAATGAGCAGTTCTTC. Translating it yields CASSPGTIDNEQFF. V and J are TRBV7-9 and TRBJ2-1; TRBD2 aligns across 7 bases. The CDR3 has 14 amino acids. From germline, CDR1 is SEHNR and CDR2 FQNEAQ (reference sequence). V lost 5 bases and J lost 5; bases outside the gene matches: 6.

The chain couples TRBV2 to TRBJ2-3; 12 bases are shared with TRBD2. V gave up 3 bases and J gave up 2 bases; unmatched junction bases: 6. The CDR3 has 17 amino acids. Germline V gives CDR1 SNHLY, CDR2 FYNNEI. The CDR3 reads CASSDGLAGGYTDTQYF. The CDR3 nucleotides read TGTGCCAGCAGTGACGGGCTAGCGGGAGGGTACACAGATACGCAGTATTTT.

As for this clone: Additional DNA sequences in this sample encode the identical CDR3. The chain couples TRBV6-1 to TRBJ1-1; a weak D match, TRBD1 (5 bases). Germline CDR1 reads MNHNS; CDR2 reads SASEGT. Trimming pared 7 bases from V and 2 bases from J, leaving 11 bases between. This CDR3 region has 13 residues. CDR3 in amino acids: CASIGTANTEAFF. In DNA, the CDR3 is TGTGCCAGCATCGGGACGGCTAACACTGAAGCTTTCTTT.

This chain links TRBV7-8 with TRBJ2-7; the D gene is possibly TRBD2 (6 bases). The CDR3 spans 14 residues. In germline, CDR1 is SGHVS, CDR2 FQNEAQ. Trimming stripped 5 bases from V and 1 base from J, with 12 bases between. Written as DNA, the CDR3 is TGTGCCAGCAGCCTGGGCGGGAATTCCTACGAGCAGTACTTC. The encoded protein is CASSLGGNSYEQYF.

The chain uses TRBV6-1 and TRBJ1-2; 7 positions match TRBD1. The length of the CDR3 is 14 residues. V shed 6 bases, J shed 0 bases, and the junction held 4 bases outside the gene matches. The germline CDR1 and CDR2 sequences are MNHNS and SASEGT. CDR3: CASRAGQANYGYTF. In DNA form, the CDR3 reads TGTGCCAGCAGAGCAGGACAGGCTAACTATGGCTACACCTTC.

The CDR3 loop reads CASSTLLGNTIYF. The DNA of the CDR3 is TGTGCCAGCAGTACCCTATTAGGAAACACCATATATTTT. The chain recombines TRBV6-6 with TRBJ1-3; D gene unclear. Germline assignment: CDR1 MNHNY and CDR2 SVGAGI (reference sequence). The CDR3 is made up of 13 amino acids. V lost 5 bases to trimming and J lost 4 bases, with 9 bases between them.

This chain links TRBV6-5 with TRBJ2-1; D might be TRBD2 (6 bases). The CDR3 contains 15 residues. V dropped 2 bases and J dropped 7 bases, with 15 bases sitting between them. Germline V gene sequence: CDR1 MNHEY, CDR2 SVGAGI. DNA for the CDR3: TGTGCCAGCAGTTACGGGGGGACGTACTTGAATGAGCAGTTCTTC. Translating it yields CASSYGGTYLNEQFF.